The next 23 T cell receptor beta chains were all read from a single sample in a study of T cell repertoires in cytomegalovirus infection. TCRdb used MiXCR to reprocess the reads, holding one entry per CDR3 protein. This sample has 300,000 or so distinct CDR3 sequences, with approximately 8.9% found just once. Sequenced material: PBMCs. The receptors shown here come from a human donor in good health (CMV status not recorded). Some clones in this sample may be carry-over from other donors' samples.

This clonotype was detected many times. For the CDR3, the DNA is TGTGCCAGCAGCCACCCTCCGTGGCGGGGGGGCACAGATACGCAGTATTTT. Amino acid sequence: CASSHPPWRGGTDTQYF. The chain couples TRBV14 to TRBJ2-3; 8 bases are a match to TRBD2. The CDR3 has 17 residues. CDR1 and CDR2 (germline): SGHDN, FVKESK. V lost 3 bases, J lost 1 base, and 9 bases stayed unmatched.

This clonotype was picked up many times. The V gene is TRBV7-9, the J gene TRBJ1-2, with TRBD1 as a possible D gene (5 bases). This CDR3 is built from 14 residues. V was trimmed by 8 bases and J by 2 bases, leaving 15 bases between them. Germline values: CDR1 SEHNR, CDR2 FQNEAQ (reference sequence). The CDR3 DNA sequence: TGTGCCAGCGGCAGGGACTACGCAAACTATGGCTACACCTTC. This translates into CASGRDYANYGYTF.

This chain links TRBV9 with TRBJ2-1, with 10 nucleotides matching TRBD2. Germline lookup yields CDR1 SGDLS and CDR2 YYNGEE. Trimming cost V 3 bases and J 2 bases; bases outside gene matches: 8. The CDR3 is made up of 17 amino acids. CDR3 DNA sequence: TGTGCCAGCAGCGCCGCTAGCGGGGGTCCTACCTACAATGAGCAGTTCTTC. Amino acids: CASSAASGGPTYNEQFF.

This clonotype was found many times. The chain joins TRBV10-3 to TRBJ2-1; no reliable D call. V was clipped by 2 bases and J by 9 bases, with 5 bases between them. The length of the CDR3 is 11 residues. Germline V gives CDR1 ENHRY, CDR2 SYGVKD. This chain's CDR3 is CAISEGIEQFF. Written as DNA, the CDR3 is TGTGCCATCAGTGAGGGGATTGAGCAGTTCTTC.

The chain couples TRBV29-1 to TRBJ2-5, with 8 bases matching TRBD1. The junction had 10 bases not matched to a gene; V was cut back by 1 base and J by 0 bases. Germline CDR1 reads SQVTM; CDR2 reads ANQGSEA. The CDR3 loop spans 17 amino acids. The CDR3, as DNA: TGCAGCGTTGAAGGAGAGGACAGGGTATTATACCAAGAGACCCAGTACTTC. Protein: CSVEGEDRVLYQETQYF.

This clonotype appeared many times. The CDR3 here is CASSLAPRGAGTEAFF. CDR3 coding DNA: TGTGCCAGCAGCTTAGCGCCTCGGGGGGCTGGCACTGAAGCTTTCTTT. V and J are TRBV7-2 and TRBJ1-1; TRBD1 is a possible D gene (6 bases). V was shortened by 0 bases and J by 4 bases, with 15 bases between the two germline ends. Germline assignment: CDR1 SGHTA and CDR2 FQGNSA. CDR3 size: 16 residues.

This chain joins TRBV20-1 and TRBJ1-6; tentative D call: TRBD1 (6 bases). This CDR3 comprises 14 residues. V lost 2 bases and J lost 10, with 15 bases in between. Germline V gene lookup returns CDR1 DFQATT and CDR2 SNEGSKA (reference sequence). The CDR3 here is CSARSGHRDSPLHF. The DNA for the CDR3 is TGCAGTGCTAGATCGGGACATCGGGACTCACCCCTCCACTTT.

This clonotype has a count of ten or more. The chain combines TRBV28 with TRBJ2-1; D gene uncertain. The V end was cut by 11 bases, the J end by 10 bases, with 9 bases between. The CDR3 has 9 residues. Germline CDR1 is MDHEN and CDR2 is SYDVKM. Here the CDR3 reads CAAGWEQFF. The CDR3 DNA reads as TGTGCCGCCGGCTGGGAGCAGTTCTTC.

The chain couples TRBV10-3 to TRBJ2-5, with TRBD1 matching 7 bases. The V segment lost 5 bases and the J segment 5 bases; nucleotides outside the gene matches: 5. CDR1 is ENHRY and CDR2 is SYGVKD in the germline V gene. The CDR3 spans 13 residues. In nucleotides, the CDR3 is TGTGCCATCAGTTACAGGGGTTGGGAGACCCAGTACTTC. This sequence encodes CAISYRGWETQYF.

A few counts support this clonotype. This rearrangement joins TRBV27 to TRBJ2-1; 10 nucleotides align to TRBD2. In germline, CDR1 is MNHEY, CDR2 SMNVEV (reference sequence). V shed 8 bases and J 5 bases; nucleotides not matched to a gene: 9. This CDR3 has 15 residues. DNA for the CDR3: TGTGCCAGCGCTTTACTAGCGGGGAACCACAATGAGCAGTTCTTC. Encoded protein: CASALLAGNHNEQFF.

This clonotype appeared many times. The V gene is TRBV5-1, the J gene TRBJ1-6, with a possible D match to TRBD1 (6 bases). Germline CDR1 and CDR2: SGHRS and YFSETQ. Trimming took off 0 bases at V and 0 bases at J, with 10 bases between the two ends. CDR3 length: 17 residues. The CDR3 DNA reads as TGCGCCAGCAGCTTGGATCGGACAGACTCCTATAATTCACCCCTCCACTTT. Its translation is CASSLDRTDSYNSPLHF.

This clonotype appeared many times. The CDR3 loop is CASSLNRGRFDTEAFF. Written as DNA, the CDR3 is TGTGCCAGCAGCCTTAACAGGGGGCGGTTTGACACTGAAGCTTTCTTT. This chain connects TRBV5-6 to TRBJ1-1, with 9 bases lining up with TRBD1. The V gene's germline CDR1 is SGHDT and CDR2 YYEEEE. This CDR3 region has 16 residues. Trimming cost V 4 bases and J 3 bases; bases outside gene matches: 10.

This clonotype was seen ten or more times. The V call is TRBV29-1, the J call TRBJ1-1; D perhaps matches TRBD1 (5 bases). The CDR3 is 13 amino acids. Germline assignment: CDR1 SQVTM and CDR2 ANQGSEA. V lost 7 bases, J lost 3 bases, and 15 bases lay in between. The CDR3: CSAGAGLDTEAFF. The CDR3 nucleotides are TGCAGCGCCGGGGCGGGGTTGGACACTGAAGCTTTCTTT.

This chain's CDR3 is CSVVQIQAFF. CDR3 in DNA: TGCAGCGTTGTACAGATTCAAGCTTTCTTT. This chain joins TRBV29-1 and TRBJ1-1; D unresolved. Trimming left V 4 bases short and J 9 bases short, with 9 bases between. Germline-derived CDR1 and CDR2 are SQVTM and ANQGSEA. This CDR3 contains 10 residues.

This clonotype was counted at least ten times. The chain uses TRBV20-1 and TRBJ2-7; tentatively, D is TRBD2 (5 bases). The CDR3 extends over 14 amino acids. The V end was cut by 5 bases, the J end by 0 bases, with 14 bases between. From germline, CDR1 is DFQATT and CDR2 SNEGSKA (reference sequence). In nucleotides, the CDR3 is TGCAGTGCTCCCCCGAGGGCCAGCTCCTACGAGCAGTACGTC. Translated, it gives CSAPPRASSYEQYV.

This clonotype has more than one count but fewer than ten. The gene calls are TRBV29-1 and TRBJ1-1, with D tentatively TRBD1 (5 bases). Germline V gene data show CDR1 as SQVTM and CDR2 as ANQGSEA. With 5 bases removed from V and 4 bases from J, the gap between germline ends came to 14 bases. The CDR3 consists of 13 residues. The CDR3 here is CSVWTDGGTEAFF. Here the CDR3 DNA reads TGCAGCGTTTGGACCGACGGGGGCACTGAAGCTTTCTTT.

This clonotype was observed many times. V usage is TRBV7-6 and J usage is TRBJ1-1; 7 positions agree with TRBD1. Germline CDR1 reads SGHVS; CDR2 reads FNYEAQ. J was trimmed by 0 bases and V by 1 base; bases with no gene match: 20. This CDR3 is built from 21 residues. The CDR3 nucleotides are TGTGCCAGCAGCTTAGATTCTCCCACAGGGGCGCACCACTACCTGAACACTGAAGCTTTCTTT. Translated: CASSLDSPTGAHHYLNTEAFF. Filled out from reference TRBV7-6 and TRBJ1-1, the complete variable domain reads GAGVSQSPRYKVTKRGQDVALRCDPISGHVSLYWYRQALGQGPEFLTYFNYEAQQDKSGLPNDRFSAERPEGSISTLTIQRTEQRDSAMYRCASSLDSPTGAHHYLNTEAFFGQGTRLTVV.

Many counts were recorded for this clonotype. V is TRBV28 and J is TRBJ2-7, with D possibly matching TRBD1 (6 bases). Germline V gene sequence: CDR1 MDHEN, CDR2 SYDVKM. Trimming removed 6 bases from V and 4 bases from J, with 16 bases in between. The CDR3 runs to 14 residues. CDR3 region: CASSRNRVGYEQYV. CDR3 nucleotides: TGTGCCAGCAGCCGCAACAGGGTAGGGTACGAGCAGTACGTC.

At least ten counts were recorded for this clonotype. This rearrangement joins TRBV11-2 to TRBJ1-2; D remains ambiguous. The V gene lost 4 bases and the J gene lost 5 bases, with 17 bases spanning the gap. The CDR3 extends over 15 amino acids. Germline V lookup: CDR1 SGHAT, CDR2 FQNNGV. In DNA, the CDR3 is TGTGCCAGCAGCTCGATGGGAGGGTTTCCTTATGGCTACACCTTC. Translation gives CASSSMGGFPYGYTF.

In its sample, this clonotype was seen many times. This chain uses TRBV12-3 or TRBV12-4 with TRBJ2-1; no firm D call. Trimming stripped 5 bases from V and 5 bases from J, with 10 bases between. The length of the CDR3 is 13 residues. The chain's CDR3 is CASSEIPNNEQFF. In DNA, the CDR3 is TGTGCCAGCAGTGAGATACCGAACAATGAGCAGTTCTTC.

This clonotype was observed a handful of times. The CDR3 nucleotides are TGTGCCAGCAGCCAAGAGGGTCCCTACGAGCAGTACTTC. It specifies CASSQEGPYEQYF. V usage is TRBV3-1 and J usage is TRBJ2-7; no clear D. V lost 0 bases to trimming and J lost 2 bases, with 5 bases between them. Per germline, CDR1 LGHDT and CDR2 YNNKEL (reference sequence). This CDR3 is 13 amino acids long.

This clonotype showed up many times. The rearrangement uses TRBV7-9 and TRBJ1-3; D not resolved. This CDR3 contains 16 residues. V lost 4 bases and J 4 bases, leaving 17 bases between the germline ends. CDR1 and CDR2 (germline): SEHNR, FQNEAQ (reference sequence). In DNA, the CDR3 is TGTGCCAGCAGCTACCGAACGGGCCAAATGGGAAACACCATATATTTT. Translated: CASSYRTGQMGNTIYF.

This clonotype was observed at least ten times. The chain has TRBV6-2 or TRBV6-3 and TRBJ1-5, with no clear D. From germline, CDR1 is MNHEY and CDR2 SVGEGT. Trimming stripped 7 bases from V and 4 bases from J, with 8 bases between. This CDR3 has 12 amino acids. DNA for the CDR3: TGTGCCAGCAAGATTTGGAATCAGCCCCAGCATTTT. This encodes CASKIWNQPQHF.